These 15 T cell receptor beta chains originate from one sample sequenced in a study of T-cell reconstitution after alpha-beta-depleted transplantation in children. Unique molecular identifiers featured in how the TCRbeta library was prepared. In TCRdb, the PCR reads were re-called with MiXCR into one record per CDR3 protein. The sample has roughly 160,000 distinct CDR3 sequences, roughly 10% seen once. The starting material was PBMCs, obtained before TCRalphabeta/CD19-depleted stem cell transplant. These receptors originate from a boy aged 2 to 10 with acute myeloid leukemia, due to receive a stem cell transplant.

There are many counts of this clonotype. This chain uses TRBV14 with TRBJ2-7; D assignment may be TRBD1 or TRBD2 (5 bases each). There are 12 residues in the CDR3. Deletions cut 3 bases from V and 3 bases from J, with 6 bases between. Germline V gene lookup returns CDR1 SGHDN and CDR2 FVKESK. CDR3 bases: TGTGCCAGCAGCCAGGGGGTCTACGAGCAGTACGTC. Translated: CASSQGVYEQYV.

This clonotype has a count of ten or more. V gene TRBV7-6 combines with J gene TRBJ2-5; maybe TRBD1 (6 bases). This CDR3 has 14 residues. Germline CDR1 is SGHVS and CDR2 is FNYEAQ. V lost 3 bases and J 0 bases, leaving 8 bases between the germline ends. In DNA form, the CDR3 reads TGTGCCAGCAGCTTGGACAGTTACCAAGAGACCCAGTACTTC. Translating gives CASSLDSYQETQYF.

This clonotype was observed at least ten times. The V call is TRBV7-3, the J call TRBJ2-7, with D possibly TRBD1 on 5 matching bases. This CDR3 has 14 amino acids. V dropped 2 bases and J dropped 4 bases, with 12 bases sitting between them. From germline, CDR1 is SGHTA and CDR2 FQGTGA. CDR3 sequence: CASSLGAGPYEQYF. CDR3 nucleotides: TGTGCCAGCAGCTTAGGGGCTGGACCTTACGAGCAGTACTTC.

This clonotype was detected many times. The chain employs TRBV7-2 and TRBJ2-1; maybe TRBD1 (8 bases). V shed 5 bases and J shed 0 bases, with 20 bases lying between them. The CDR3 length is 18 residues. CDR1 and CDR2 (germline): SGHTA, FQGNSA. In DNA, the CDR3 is TGTGCCAGCAGCATGAGGGTGAGCGGGACAGGCTCCTACAATGAGCAGTTCTTC. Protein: CASSMRVSGTGSYNEQFF.

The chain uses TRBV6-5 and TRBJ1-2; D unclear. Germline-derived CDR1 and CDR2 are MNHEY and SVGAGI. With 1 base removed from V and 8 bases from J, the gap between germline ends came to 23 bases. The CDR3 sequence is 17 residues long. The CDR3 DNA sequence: TGTGCCAGCAGTTACTTAACCATAGAGACCCGGGAGGCCGGCTACACCTTC. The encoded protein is CASSYLTIETREAGYTF.

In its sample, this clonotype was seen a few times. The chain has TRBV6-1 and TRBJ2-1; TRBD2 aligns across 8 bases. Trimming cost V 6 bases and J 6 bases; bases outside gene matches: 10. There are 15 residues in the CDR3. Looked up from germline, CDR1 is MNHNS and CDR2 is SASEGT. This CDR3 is CASRATGGAGNEQFF. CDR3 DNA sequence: TGTGCCAGCAGGGCCACCGGGGGGGCCGGCAATGAGCAGTTCTTC.

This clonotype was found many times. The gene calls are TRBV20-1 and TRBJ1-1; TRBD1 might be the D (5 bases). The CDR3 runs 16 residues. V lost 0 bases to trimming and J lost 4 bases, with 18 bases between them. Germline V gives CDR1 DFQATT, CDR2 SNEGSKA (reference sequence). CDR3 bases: TGCAGTGCTAGAGATTCCTCGTCCAGGGAAGGCACTGAAGCTTTCTTT. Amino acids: CSARDSSSREGTEAFF.

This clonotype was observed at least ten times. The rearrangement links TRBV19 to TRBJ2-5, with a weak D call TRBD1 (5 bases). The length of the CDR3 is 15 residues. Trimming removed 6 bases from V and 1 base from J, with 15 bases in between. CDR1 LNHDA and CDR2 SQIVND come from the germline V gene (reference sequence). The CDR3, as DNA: TGTGCCAGTAGATCAGACAGTACTCTCCAAGAGACCCAGTACTTC. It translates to CASRSDSTLQETQYF.

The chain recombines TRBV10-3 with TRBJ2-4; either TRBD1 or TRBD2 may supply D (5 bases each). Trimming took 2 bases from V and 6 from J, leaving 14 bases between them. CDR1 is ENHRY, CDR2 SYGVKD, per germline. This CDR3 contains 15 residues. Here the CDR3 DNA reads TGTGCCATCAGTGAGCCGGGACCGAGAGGAAACATTCAGTACTTC. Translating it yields CAISEPGPRGNIQYF.

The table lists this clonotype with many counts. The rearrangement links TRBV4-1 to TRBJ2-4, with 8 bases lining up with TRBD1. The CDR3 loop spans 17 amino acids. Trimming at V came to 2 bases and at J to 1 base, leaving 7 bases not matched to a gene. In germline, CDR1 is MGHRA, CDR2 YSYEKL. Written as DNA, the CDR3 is TGCGCCAGCAGCCAACCAGGACAGGGATGGGCCAAAAACATTCAGTACTTC. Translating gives CASSQPGQGWAKNIQYF.

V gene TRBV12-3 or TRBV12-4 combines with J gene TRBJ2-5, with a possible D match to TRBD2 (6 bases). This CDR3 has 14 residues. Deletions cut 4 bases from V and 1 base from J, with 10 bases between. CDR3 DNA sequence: TGTGCCAGCAGTTATGGACTAATCCAAGAGACCCAGTACTTC. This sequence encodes CASSYGLIQETQYF.

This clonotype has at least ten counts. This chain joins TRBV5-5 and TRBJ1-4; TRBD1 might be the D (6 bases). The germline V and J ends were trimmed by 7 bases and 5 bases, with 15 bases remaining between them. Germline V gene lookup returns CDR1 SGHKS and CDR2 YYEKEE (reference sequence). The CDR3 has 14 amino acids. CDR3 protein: CASRLPGANEKLFF. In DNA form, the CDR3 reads TGTGCCAGCCGCCTTCCGGGGGCGAATGAAAAACTGTTTTTT.

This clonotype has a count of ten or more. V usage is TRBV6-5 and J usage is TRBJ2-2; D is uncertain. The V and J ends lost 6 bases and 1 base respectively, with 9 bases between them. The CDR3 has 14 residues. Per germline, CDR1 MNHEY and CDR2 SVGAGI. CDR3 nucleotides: TGTGCCAGCAGCCGAGACTTGAACACCGGGGAGCTGTTTTTT. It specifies CASSRDLNTGELFF.

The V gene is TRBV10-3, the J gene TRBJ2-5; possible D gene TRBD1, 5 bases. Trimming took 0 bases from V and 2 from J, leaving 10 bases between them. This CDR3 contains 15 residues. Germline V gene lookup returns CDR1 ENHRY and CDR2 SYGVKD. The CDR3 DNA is TGTGCCATCAGTGAGTCGTTGGCAGGGCAAGAGACCCAGTACTTC. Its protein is CAISESLAGQETQYF.

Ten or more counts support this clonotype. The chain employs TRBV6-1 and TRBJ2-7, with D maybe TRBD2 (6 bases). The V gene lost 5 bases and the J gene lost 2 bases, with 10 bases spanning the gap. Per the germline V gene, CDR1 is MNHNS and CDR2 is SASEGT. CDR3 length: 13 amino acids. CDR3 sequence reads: CASSPSAAYEQYF. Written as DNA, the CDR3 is TGTGCCAGCAGTCCTAGCGCTGCCTACGAGCAGTACTTC.